Shown below are 10 T cell receptor beta chains from a single sample sequenced in a study of breast tumors, draining lymph nodes, adjacent tissues. TCRdb used MiXCR to reprocess the multiplex PCR reads, holding one entry per CDR3 protein. The sample shows about 130,000 distinct CDR3 sequences, roughly 20% of them seen only once. Axillary draining lymph nodes of breast cancer patients supplied the node samples. Source material: axillary lymph node tissue. The receptors here all came from a female donor with breast cancer. Some clones in this sample may be carry-over from other donors' samples.

The chain is built from TRBV25-1 and TRBJ2-3; 8 positions match TRBD2. Germline V lookup: CDR1 MGHDK, CDR2 SYGVNS. CDR3 length: 15 amino acids. V was clipped by 5 bases and J by 2 bases; unmatched bases: 6. CDR3 amino acids: CASSSQAGVTDTQYF. CDR3 DNA sequence: TGTGCCAGCAGTTCGCAAGCGGGAGTCACAGATACGCAGTATTTT.

This clonotype appeared many times. The chain couples TRBV2 to TRBJ2-1, with 8 nucleotides matching TRBD1. V shed 4 bases and J 5 bases; nucleotides not matched to a gene: 4. The CDR3 sequence is 14 residues long. Looked up from germline, CDR1 is SNHLY and CDR2 is FYNNEI. The CDR3 region has the DNA TGTGCCAGCAGTGGACAGGGGCGCAACAATGAGCAGTTCTTC. Translation: CASSGQGRNNEQFF.

The chain carries TRBV6-6 and TRBJ1-1; D call uncertain. The ends were cut back, 0 bases at V and 4 bases at J, with 6 bases in the middle. CDR1 MNHNY and CDR2 SVGAGI come from the germline V gene (reference sequence). The CDR3 length is 13 residues. CDR3 residues: CASSYSRSTEAFF. CDR3 in DNA: TGTGCCAGCAGTTACTCGAGGAGCACTGAAGCTTTCTTT.

Points on this clonotype: This sequence may be a read error, since a much larger clone differs from it by one base. The chain couples TRBV20-1 to TRBJ1-2; a weak D match, TRBD1 (5 bases). There are 11 residues in the CDR3. Germline V gene sequence: CDR1 DFQATT, CDR2 SNEGSKA (reference sequence). CDR3 coding DNA: TGCAGTGCTAACCCAGGGTATGGCTGCACCTTC. It specifies CSANPGYGCTF.

This clonotype has at least ten counts. J is TRBJ1-2 and V is TRBV11-2; D gene unclear. The CDR3 loop spans 13 amino acids. Germline V gives CDR1 SGHAT, CDR2 FQNNGV. With 1 base removed from V and 9 bases from J, the gap between germline ends came to 12 bases. The CDR3 region has the DNA TGTGCCAGCAGCTTAGCGGGCAGTCCAAGCTACACCTTC. Translated: CASSLAGSPSYTF. Full variable domain (missing parts from reference TRBV11-2 and TRBJ1-2): EAGVAQSPRYKIIEKRQSVAFWCNPISGHATLYWYQQILGQGPKLLIQFQNNGVVDDSQLPKDRFSAERLKGVDSTLKIQPAKLEDSAVYLCASSLAGSPSYTFGSGTRLTVV.

The V call is TRBV5-7, the J call TRBJ2-1; perhaps TRBD1 as D (5 bases). TRBV5-7 is flagged as an ORF with uncertain function. The CDR3 runs to 13 residues. Trimming removed 1 base at V and 6 bases at J, with 8 bases between. The CDR3, as DNA: TGTGCCAGCAGCTTGTCAGGGCCCAATGAGCAGTTCTTC. Translation gives CASSLSGPNEQFF.

This clonotype was counted many times. This sequence joins TRBV30 and TRBJ1-6; D is ambiguous. The length of the CDR3 is 12 residues. V lost 3 bases, J lost 15 bases, and 15 bases lay in between. Germline V lookup: CDR1 GTSNPN, CDR2 SVGIG (reference sequence). CDR3 sequence reads: CAWSDDRAGLHF. In DNA, the CDR3 is TGTGCCTGGAGCGATGACCGGGCTGGCCTCCACTTT.

The table lists this clonotype with many counts. The rearrangement uses TRBV9 and TRBJ2-5, with 7 bases fitting TRBD1. In germline, CDR1 is SGDLS, CDR2 YYNGEE. Germline trimming cut 3 bases from V and 5 bases from J; bases unmatched to any gene: 7. The CDR3 extends over 14 amino acids. CDR3 in amino acids: CASSGGTDSETQYF. Here the CDR3 DNA reads TGTGCCAGCAGCGGAGGGACAGACAGTGAGACCCAGTACTTC.

This clonotype was counted only a few times. The J gene is TRBJ2-5, the V gene TRBV28; possibly TRBD1 for D (6 bases). The CDR3 is 14 residues long. Trimming stripped 6 bases from V and 5 bases from J, with 16 bases between. Germline loops: CDR1 MDHEN, CDR2 SYDVKM. The CDR3, as DNA: TGTGCCAGCAGGCGACAGGCCACCAGTGAGACCCAGTACTTC. Its translation: CASRRQATSETQYF.

This clonotype has ten or more counts. V and J are TRBV5-1 and TRBJ1-4; no definite D call. With 0 bases removed from V and 5 bases from J, the gap between germline ends came to 8 bases. The CDR3 is 14 residues long. CDR1 and CDR2 from the germline V gene are SGHRS and YFSETQ. The CDR3 DNA is TGCGCCAGCAGCTTGGAGGCCAGGAATGAAAAACTGTTTTTT. Amino acid sequence: CASSLEARNEKLFF.